These T cell receptor beta chains were read from a single sample in a study of post-analysis software for immune sequencing data. TCRdb passed the PCR reads through MiXCR, listing each CDR3 protein once. Among approximately 630,000 distinct CDR3 sequences listed, around 60% were seen once. Sequenced material: blood. These receptor sequences come from a girl aged 2-10 years with multiple sclerosis. The CDR3 runs from the conserved cysteine through the conserved F or W. The order of the fields is clone size, V gene, J gene, CDR3 length, D gene, CDR3 DNA, CDR3 protein. D genes are given only for firm matches. The listing skips clone size in some rows; elsewhere it reads once, few, many or a size class.

size: -
V: TRBV5-1
J: TRBJ2-5
length: 15
D: -
DNA: TGCGCCAGCAGCTTGTCTGTGGGACAAGACCCACGCAAGTACTTC
CDR3: CASSLSVGQDPRKYF

size: -
V: TRBV24-1
J: TRBJ2-3
length: 14
D: TRBD1
DNA: TGTGCCACCAGTGATCCCAGGGGGTCAGATACGCAGTATTTT
CDR3: CATSDPRGSDTQYF

size: -
V: TRBV7-9
J: TRBJ2-3
length: 16
D: -
DNA: TGTGCCAGCAGCTTAGCTGATCAGGGCCACACAGATACGCAGTATTTT
CDR3: CASSLADQGHTDTQYF

size: -
V: TRBV20-1
J: TRBJ2-5
length: 15
D: -
DNA: TGCAGTGCTAGCGGTCACCCCCTCCTCATCGAGACCCAGTACTTC
CDR3: CSASGHPLLIETQYF

size: -
V: TRBV24-1
J: TRBJ2-3
length: 14
D: TRBD1
DNA: TGTGCCACCAGTCAGACAGGGGTCATAGATACGCAGTATTTT
CDR3: CATSQTGVIDTQYF

size: once
V: TRBV11-2
J: TRBJ2-1
length: 16
D: TRBD2
DNA: TGTGCCAGCAGCCCGACAACCGGGACTATTCTGTCTGAGCAGTTCTTC
CDR3: CASSPTTGTILSEQFF

size: -
V: TRBV20-1
J: TRBJ2-5
length: 17
D: TRBD2
DNA: TGCAGTGCTAGAGAGGGGGGGGCTAGCGGGTACCAAGAGACCCAGTACTTC
CDR3: CSAREGGASGYQETQYF

size: -
V: TRBV7-8
J: TRBJ2-3
length: 14
D: -
DNA: TGTGCCAGCAGCTTAGGGGCCGGGACTCCGGTGGAGTATTTT
CDR3: CASSLGAGTPVEYF

size: -
V: TRBV20-1
J: TRBJ1-5
length: 18
D: -
DNA: TGCAGTGCTAGAGATAGTGGCCAGGGAAGTTATAGCAATCGGCCCCAGCATTTT
CDR3: CSARDSGQGSYSNRPQHF

size: few
V: TRBV30
J: TRBJ1-5
length: 15
D: TRBD1
DNA: TGTGCCTGGAGTGTACGGACAGGGGTCGGTCAGCCCCAGCATTTT
CDR3: CAWSVRTGVGQPQHF

size: -
V: TRBV6-2/TRBV6-3
J: TRBJ1-2
length: 13
D: -
DNA: TGTGCCAGCAGCAACTACGGACCCTATGGCTACACCTTC
CDR3: CASSNYGPYGYTF

size: -
V: TRBV29-1
J: TRBJ2-6
length: 14
D: -
DNA: TGCAGCGTTCGGACCGCATCTGGGGCCAACGTCCTGACTTTC
CDR3: CSVRTASGANVLTF

size: few
V: TRBV5-1
J: TRBJ2-1
length: 16
D: TRBD1
DNA: TGCGCCAGCAGCGGTCCCAAGACAGGGCTGGGTAATGAGCAGTTCTTC
CDR3: CASSGPKTGLGNEQFF

size: -
V: TRBV6-5
J: TRBJ1-2
length: 14
D: -
DNA: TGTGCCAGCAGCACCCGGGGGGCCTCTAACGGCTACACCTTC
CDR3: CASSTRGASNGYTF

size: -
V: TRBV20-1
J: TRBJ2-1
length: 12
D: -
DNA: TGCAGTGCTAGGGTGAGCCACAATGAGCAGTTCTTC
CDR3: CSARVSHNEQFF

size: once
V: TRBV29-1
J: TRBJ1-1
length: 12
D: -
DNA: TGCAGCGTAAGGAGGGGGGGAACTGAAGCTTTCTTT
CDR3: CSVRRGGTEAFF

size: few
V: TRBV5-1
J: TRBJ2-1
length: 15
D: TRBD2
DNA: TGCGCCAGCAGCCCCCTGGGCCTTGGGGGGGGTGAGCAGTTCTTC
CDR3: CASSPLGLGGGEQFF

size: -
V: TRBV10-3
J: TRBJ1-1
length: 13
D: -
DNA: TGTGCCATCAGTGGACAGGAGAACACTGAAGCTTTCTTT
CDR3: CAISGQENTEAFF

size: -
V: TRBV11-3
J: TRBJ2-5
length: 16
D: TRBD2
DNA: TGTGCCAGCAGCGCCCCCACTAGCGGGGGGTACAATGAGCAGTACTTC
CDR3: CASSAPTSGGYNEQYF

size: -
V: TRBV20-1
J: TRBJ2-1
length: 17
D: -
DNA: TGCAGTGCTAGAGATTTGGCCCGGACAGATTTACACAATGAGCAGTTCTTC
CDR3: CSARDLARTDLHNEQFF

size: few
V: TRBV29-1
J: TRBJ2-7
length: 13
D: TRBD1
DNA: TGCAGCGCCAGACAGGGGGCCAGCTACGAGCAGTACTTC
CDR3: CSARQGASYEQYF

size: -
V: TRBV4-3
J: TRBJ1-1
length: 13
D: -
DNA: TGCGCCAGCAGCCAAGATTTGTTCCGGGAAGCTTTCTTT
CDR3: CASSQDLFREAFF

size: few
V: TRBV20-1
J: TRBJ2-5
length: 13
D: TRBD1
DNA: TGCAGTGCTAGGGGACAGGCTCAAGAGACCCAGTACTTC
CDR3: CSARGQAQETQYF

size: few
V: TRBV20-1
J: TRBJ2-1
length: 12
D: -
DNA: TGCAGTGCTCTGGACGAAGACAATGAGCAGTTCTTC
CDR3: CSALDEDNEQFF

size: once
V: TRBV25-1
J: TRBJ2-5
length: 11
D: -
DNA: TGTGCCAGCAAAAGGGGAGAGACCCAGTACTTC
CDR3: CASKRGETQYF

size: -
V: TRBV29-1
J: TRBJ1-2
length: 11
D: -
DNA: TGCAGCGTCCAAGGGGGTTATGGCTACATCTTC
CDR3: CSVQGGYGYIF

size: few
V: TRBV5-1
J: TRBJ2-3
length: 15
D: TRBD2
DNA: TGCGCCAGCAGCCCCTTTAGCGGGGCAGCAGATACGCAGTATTTT
CDR3: CASSPFSGAADTQYF

size: -
V: TRBV4-2
J: TRBJ2-1
length: 17
D: -
DNA: TGTGCCAGCAGCCAAGAACGTCCACGGACGAGGAGCAATGAGCAGTTCTTC
CDR3: CASSQERPRTRSNEQFF

size: -
V: TRBV7-9
J: TRBJ2-1
length: 16
D: TRBD2
DNA: TGTGCCAGCACAAGGCTAGCGGGAACCACTGAGGAGACCCAGTTCTTC
CDR3: CASTRLAGTTEETQFF

size: few
V: TRBV4-2
J: TRBJ2-5
length: 15
D: TRBD1
DNA: TGTGCCAGCAGCCCCGAACAGGGGGCCCCGGAGACCCAGTACTTC
CDR3: CASSPEQGAPETQYF

size: -
V: TRBV24-1
J: TRBJ2-3
length: 16
D: TRBD2
DNA: TGTGCCACCAGTGACGGGGGGGGGCGGCTCCCAGATACGCAGTATTTT
CDR3: CATSDGGGRLPDTQYF

size: -
V: TRBV9
J: TRBJ1-5
length: 14
D: -
DNA: TGTGCCAGCAGCGTAGGTCAGGGCCTGGGGCCCCAGCATTTT
CDR3: CASSVGQGLGPQHF

size: few
V: TRBV18
J: TRBJ2-3
length: 16
D: TRBD2
DNA: TGTGCCAGCTCACCGACTAGCGGGGGGGCAACAGATACGCAGTATTTT
CDR3: CASSPTSGGATDTQYF

size: once
V: TRBV18
J: TRBJ2-7
length: 16
D: -
DNA: TGTGCCAGCTCACCACTGGCAAGCGGGTACTCCTACGAGCAGTACTTC
CDR3: CASSPLASGYSYEQYF

size: -
V: TRBV6-1
J: TRBJ2-4
length: 15
D: -
DNA: TGTGCCAGCAGTGAAGGGCAGGGTGTCGGAAACATTCAGTACTTC
CDR3: CASSEGQGVGNIQYF

size: -
V: TRBV20-1
J: TRBJ2-1
length: 14
D: -
DNA: TGCAGTGGGCGGGACAGCACGCCCTACAATGAGCAGTTCTTC
CDR3: CSGRDSTPYNEQFF

size: -
V: TRBV10-3
J: TRBJ2-7
length: 12
D: -
DNA: TGTGCCATCAGTGAGGGCGGCTACGAGCAGTACTTC
CDR3: CAISEGGYEQYF

size: few
V: TRBV12-3/TRBV12-4
J: TRBJ2-7
length: 13
D: TRBD2
DNA: TGTGCCAGCCGCCTAGCGGGAGCCTACGAGCAGTACTTC
CDR3: CASRLAGAYEQYF

size: -
V: TRBV5-6
J: TRBJ2-1
length: 12
D: -
DNA: TGTGTCAGCAGCTTGGTCTGGTATGAGCAGTTCTTC
CDR3: CVSSLVWYEQFF

size: -
V: TRBV5-1
J: TRBJ1-5
length: 13
D: TRBD1
DNA: TGCGCCAGCAGCGAGGGACAGTTTCAGCCCCAGCATTTT
CDR3: CASSEGQFQPQHF

size: few
V: TRBV20-1
J: TRBJ2-3
length: 15
D: TRBD2
DNA: TGCAGTGCGCGACTAGCGGGAGGGCCTGGGGATACGCAGTATTTT
CDR3: CSARLAGGPGDTQYF

size: -
V: TRBV11-2
J: TRBJ2-2
length: 16
D: -
DNA: TGTGCCAGCAGCTTTTTACCTAGGGGGAACACCGGGGAGCTGTTTTTT
CDR3: CASSFLPRGNTGELFF

size: -
V: TRBV5-1
J: TRBJ2-7
length: 15
D: TRBD1
DNA: TGCGCCAGCAGCTTGCAGGGGGTCTTACCCTACGAGCAGTACTTC
CDR3: CASSLQGVLPYEQYF

size: -
V: TRBV10-3
J: TRBJ2-6
length: 17
D: TRBD1
DNA: TGTGCCATCAGTTTGAGACAGGGTTATGCTGGGGCCAACGTCCTGACTTTC
CDR3: CAISLRQGYAGANVLTF

size: -
V: TRBV7-2
J: TRBJ2-1
length: 15
D: -
DNA: TGTGCCAGCAGCTTATTCGGGACCCCGGCCAAAGGGCAGTTCTTC
CDR3: CASSLFGTPAKGQFF

size: few
V: TRBV20-1
J: TRBJ2-7
length: 15
D: -
DNA: TGCAGTGCTAGCCTCCCAGGGCTGGGTTACAATGAGCAGTACTTC
CDR3: CSASLPGLGYNEQYF

size: -
V: TRBV10-3
J: TRBJ1-5
length: 17
D: TRBD1
DNA: TGTGCCATCAGTGATCCCCTTCGGACAGGCCCCAATCAGCCCCAGCATTTT
CDR3: CAISDPLRTGPNQPQHF

size: few
V: TRBV20-1
J: TRBJ2-5
length: 16
D: TRBD1
DNA: TGCAGTGCTAGAGGGGGGGACAGGGGGACCCAAGAGACCCAGTACTTC
CDR3: CSARGGDRGTQETQYF

size: -
V: TRBV6-6
J: TRBJ2-1
length: 15
D: TRBD1
DNA: TGTGCCAGCAGCTTTACAGGGGAGACCTACAATGAGCAGTTCTTC
CDR3: CASSFTGETYNEQFF

size: -
V: TRBV10-3
J: TRBJ2-2
length: 14
D: -
DNA: TGTGCCATCAGTGAGGCGGGGAACACCGGGGAGCTGTTTTTT
CDR3: CAISEAGNTGELFF

size: -
V: TRBV5-1
J: TRBJ2-7
length: 13
D: -
DNA: TGCGCCAGCAGCTCCGCCAGTAGCTACGAGCAGTACTTC
CDR3: CASSSASSYEQYF

size: -
V: TRBV7-9
J: TRBJ2-4
length: 17
D: TRBD1
DNA: TGTACCAGCAGCTTAGTAGGCGACAGGGATCGAGGAAACATTCAGTACTTC
CDR3: CTSSLVGDRDRGNIQYF

size: once
V: TRBV7-2
J: TRBJ2-5
length: 13
D: -
DNA: TGTGCCAGCAGCCGTTTGGGCCCGGAGACCCAGTACTTC
CDR3: CASSRLGPETQYF

size: -
V: TRBV6-6
J: TRBJ2-3
length: 12
D: -
DNA: TGTGCCAGCAGCCCGAAACAAGATACGCAGTATTTT
CDR3: CASSPKQDTQYF

size: -
V: TRBV4-3
J: TRBJ2-5
length: 15
D: -
DNA: TGCGCCAGCAGCCAAGGTCGCGGAACCCAAGAGACCCAGTACTTC
CDR3: CASSQGRGTQETQYF